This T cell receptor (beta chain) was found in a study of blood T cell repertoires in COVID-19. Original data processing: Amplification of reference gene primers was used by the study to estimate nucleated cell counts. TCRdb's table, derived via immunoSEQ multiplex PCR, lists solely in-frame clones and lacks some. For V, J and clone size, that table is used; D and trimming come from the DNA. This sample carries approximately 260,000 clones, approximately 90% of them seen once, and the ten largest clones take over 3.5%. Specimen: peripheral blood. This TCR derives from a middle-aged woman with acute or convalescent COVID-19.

The CDR3 DNA reads TGCGCCAGCAGCCGGTCGGGAGGGTTCGACACCATATATTTT. This gives the protein CASSRSGGFDTIYF. The J gene is TRBJ1-3, the V gene TRBV4-1, with D hard to call. V was clipped by 4 bases and J by 8 bases, with 15 bases between them. The CDR3 has 14 residues. Germline CDR1 is MGHRA and CDR2 is YSYEKL.